This entry features one T cell receptor beta chain sequence. The sample comes from a study of blood T cell repertoires in COVID-19. Looking at the study overall: Some COVID-19 samples were acute and others convalescent; all came from the United States, Italy and Spain.

Trimming took 6 bases from V and 3 from J; bases not matched to a gene: 7. The CDR3 totals 15 residues. Per germline, CDR1 MNHEY and CDR2 SVGAGI. TCRdb keeps only in-frame clones here, not all; method: immunoSEQ multiplex PCR. The sample lists 30,000 to 40,000 clones, around 90% occurring once. Specimen: peripheral blood. The TCR was taken from a man aged 60 to 75 with active COVID-19. The rearrangement links TRBV6-5 to TRBJ1-4; 7 bases fit TRBD1. Here the CDR3 reads CASSAGGRANEKLFF. Written as DNA, the CDR3 is TGTGCCAGCAGCGCAGGGGGTAGGGCTAATGAAAAACTGTTTTTT.